This entry is about one T cell receptor beta chain. CDR1 is MNHEY and CDR2 is SVGAGI in the germline V gene. Unmatched junction bases numbered 3, after V lost 6 bases and J lost 2 bases. The CDR3 loop spans 13 amino acids. This sample was taken from a study of T cell responses to AZD1222 COVID-19 vaccine. Sequencing used immunoSEQ multiplex PCR; TCRdb keeps in-frame clones, though not all of them. The data hold some 120,000 clones, with approximately 90% observed a single time. The chain uses TRBV6-5 and TRBJ1-2, with 7 bases matching TRBD1. This receptor was identified in an adult in good health. Sequencing was performed on peripheral blood, taken on day 0 of AZD1222 vaccination. CDR3 sequence: CASSPGQNYGYTF. CDR3 DNA sequence: TGTGCCAGCAGCCCGGGACAGAACTATGGCTACACCTTC.